Each of the 11 T cell receptor beta chains below was sequenced from the same sample in a study of blood T cell repertoires in COVID-19. The method was immunoSEQ multiplex PCR; TCRdb's version includes in-frame clones alone and lacks a portion of them. Here the sample spans some 300,000 clones, 70% to 90% being singletons. Sequencing was done on a sample of peripheral blood. The source is a woman aged 25 to 45 who had recovered from COVID-19.

The chain carries TRBV3-1 (or the pseudogene TRBV3-2) and TRBJ2-3, with D tentatively TRBD2 (7 bases). The V gene's germline CDR1 is LGHDT and CDR2 YNNKEL (reference sequence). The CDR3 sequence is 14 residues long. The ends were cut back, 4 bases at V and 9 bases at J, with 17 bases in the middle. The CDR3 region has the DNA TGTGCCAGCAGCCCAAGGGGGGGGGCGGGCACGCAGTATTTT. This encodes CASSPRGGAGTQYF.

V and J are TRBV4-1 and TRBJ1-2; possible D gene TRBD1, 5 bases. The CDR3 extends over 14 amino acids. V was pared by 0 bases and J by 5 bases, with 10 bases between. CDR1 and CDR2 from the germline V gene are MGHRA and YSYEKL. The CDR3 is CASSQEQVVYGYTF. CDR3 sequence (DNA): TGCGCCAGCAGCCAAGAACAGGTAGTTTATGGCTACACCTTC.

The CDR3, as DNA: TGTGCCAGCAGACCCCGAGACAGGGGGCGAGGATTAGCCGGGGAGCTGTTTTTT. Its protein product is CASRPRDRGRGLAGELFF. The chain couples TRBV2 to TRBJ2-2; 10 positions match TRBD1. CDR3 length: 18 residues. Germline values: CDR1 SNHLY, CDR2 FYNNEI. V shed 6 bases, J shed 6 bases, and the junction held 16 bases outside the gene matches.

The chain employs TRBV5-1 and TRBJ1-1, with 7 positions matching TRBD1. Per germline, CDR1 SGHRS and CDR2 YFSETQ. This CDR3 is 16 amino acids long. J gave up 0 bases and V 4 bases, and 9 bases lay outside the gene matches. This CDR3 is CASSTGQADLNTEAFF. CDR3 nucleotides: TGCGCCAGCAGCACCGGACAGGCCGACTTGAACACTGAAGCTTTCTTT.

The V gene is TRBV12-3 or TRBV12-4, the J gene TRBJ1-2; D is uncertain. V was pared by 5 bases and J by 2 bases, with 6 bases between. This CDR3 region has 12 residues. The CDR3 nucleotides are TGTGCCAGCAGTGTTCAAAACTATGGCTACACCTTC. This sequence encodes CASSVQNYGYTF.

V is TRBV5-6 and J is TRBJ2-5; maybe TRBD1 (7 bases). V was shortened by 5 bases and J by 9 bases, with 14 bases between the two germline ends. From germline, CDR1 is SGHDT and CDR2 YYEEEE. The CDR3 consists of 12 residues. CDR3 DNA sequence: TGTGCCAGCAGTTTTACAGGGGAGGCCCAGTACTTC. It translates to CASSFTGEAQYF.

This clone occurred once. The chain employs TRBV4-3 and TRBJ1-6, with 9 bases aligning to TRBD1. The CDR3 totals 16 residues. With V trimmed by 4 bases and J by 8 bases, 9 bases remained unmatched. The germline V gene has CDR1 LGHNA and CDR2 YSLEER. The CDR3 spells CASSLGTGRADSPLHF. Here the CDR3 DNA reads TGCGCCAGCAGCCTCGGGACAGGGAGAGCGGATTCACCCCTCCACTTT.

The chain links TRBV7-9 to TRBJ1-5; tentative D call: TRBD1 (5 bases). Germline CDR1 is SEHNR and CDR2 is FQNEAQ (reference sequence). V was cut by 0 bases and J by 8 bases, with 5 bases left in between. CDR3 length: 12 residues. The CDR3, as DNA: TGTGCCAGCAGCTTAGCCAGGGAGCCCCAGCATTTT. This translates into CASSLAREPQHF.

In DNA form, the CDR3 reads TGTGCCAGCAGTGAACCCGGGACTGATGGTCCCCAGCATTTT. Its protein is CASSEPGTDGPQHF. The chain carries TRBV6-1 and TRBJ1-5; tentatively, D is TRBD1 (5 bases). The CDR3 runs to 14 residues. CDR1 and CDR2 (germline): MNHNS, SASEGT. Trimming stripped 2 bases from V and 10 bases from J, with 15 bases between.

V is TRBV11-2 and J is TRBJ1-1; 7 nucleotides agree with TRBD1. This CDR3 is built from 13 residues. After removal of 4 bases from V and 9 bases from J, the junction contained 8 bases not matched to a gene. CDR1 is SGHAT, CDR2 FQNNGV, per germline. The CDR3 sequence: CASSSAGQPKAFF. In DNA form, the CDR3 reads TGTGCCAGCAGCTCTGCGGGACAGCCAAAAGCTTTCTTT.

V gene TRBV7-8 combines with J gene TRBJ2-7, with TRBD2 matching 8 bases. The CDR3 consists of 16 residues. Germline CDR1 and CDR2: SGHVS and FQNEAQ. The trim removed 0 bases at V and 3 bases at J, leaving 7 bases unmatched. DNA of the CDR3: TGTGCCAGCAGCTTAGCCGGGACTAGGGGCGACTACGAGCAGTACTTC. It encodes CASSLAGTRGDYEQYF.